This TCR beta chain was identified in a study of cytotoxic CD8 clonotypes in ibrutinib-treated CLL. This CDR3 spans 18 amino acids. Trimming left V 3 bases short and J 0 bases short, with 18 bases between. Here immunoSEQ multiplex PCR was the method, and the copy in TCRdb shows in-frame clones only, minus some. The sample yields 200,000 to 250,000 clones, 70% seen once. The sample in question was PBMCs, obtained after 24 months of ibrutinib treatment. The source is a human donor with chronic lymphocytic leukemia. The chain carries TRBV23-1 and TRBJ2-1; D might be TRBD1 (7 bases). TRBV23-1 is an ORF, with its function uncertain. The CDR3: CASSHLPGRQGSYNEQFF. Written as DNA, the CDR3 is TGCGCCAGCAGTCATCTTCCCGGGAGACAGGGCTCCTACAATGAGCAGTTCTTC.